A single sample gave rise to the 22 T cell receptor beta chains below, sequenced in a study of human T cells and chemical hapten exposure. A single record per CDR3 protein comes from TCRdb applying MiXCR to the RACE reads. The table lists roughly 100,000 distinct CDR3 sequences, about 34% of them singletons. The time point is: patch test 3, about 24 weeks after DPC sensitization. The sample's treatment: therapeutic diphenylcyclopropenone sensitization with weekly scalp DPC. This sample comprised whole blood, obtained in connection with sensitization to the hapten diphenylcyclopropenone (DPC). All receptors derive from a man in his forties or fifties with alopecia areata. Some clones in this sample may be carry-over from other donors' samples.

CDR3 in amino acids: CSVLRLAGDTQYF. In DNA form, the CDR3 reads TGCAGCGTTCTAAGACTAGCGGGAGATACGCAGTATTTT. This chain connects TRBV29-1 to TRBJ2-3; TRBD2 matches at 10 bases. The CDR3 is 13 residues long. Losses at the gene ends were 5 bases for V and 5 bases for J; bases not matched to a gene: 4. The germline V gene encodes CDR1 SQVTM and CDR2 ANQGSEA.

The CDR3 spells CASTYGVTMGYGYTF. The DNA for the CDR3 is TGTGCCAGCACCTACGGGGTCACAATGGGCTATGGCTACACCTTC. The chain joins TRBV6-2 or TRBV6-3 to TRBJ1-2; D gene unclear. Germline V gene data show CDR1 as MNHEY and CDR2 as SVGEGT. V was shortened by 7 bases and J by 4 bases, with 19 bases between the two germline ends. The CDR3 sequence is 15 residues long.

V gene TRBV30 combines with J gene TRBJ1-2, with a weak D call TRBD1 (6 bases). This CDR3 has 15 residues. From germline, CDR1 is GTSNPN and CDR2 SVGIG (reference sequence). Trimming cost V 3 bases and J 0 bases, with 14 bases left between them. The CDR3 loop reads CAWSRGGVTNYGYTF. The CDR3 region has the DNA TGTGCCTGGAGCAGGGGAGGGGTTACTAACTATGGCTACACCTTC.

The chain joins TRBV10-3 to TRBJ2-1; 11 nucleotides align to TRBD2. This CDR3 is built from 17 residues. Germline V gene lookup returns CDR1 ENHRY and CDR2 SYGVKD. V was clipped by 1 base and J by 6 bases; unmatched bases: 8. The CDR3 region is CAISEWSTSGGFNEQFF. In DNA form, the CDR3 reads TGTGCCATCAGTGAGTGGAGTACTAGCGGGGGCTTCAATGAGCAGTTCTTC.

The gene calls are TRBV13 and TRBJ2-3; tentatively, D is TRBD1 (5 bases). The CDR3 consists of 16 residues. Germline lookup yields CDR1 PRHDT and CDR2 FYEKMQ (reference sequence). V was trimmed by 2 bases and J by 2 bases, leaving 14 bases between them. The CDR3 DNA reads TGTGCCAGCAGCTTATCCAGGGCAGAACTCACAGATACGCAGTATTTT. Protein sequence: CASSLSRAELTDTQYF.

The chain employs TRBV4-2 and TRBJ1-4; 8 nucleotides agree with TRBD1. The CDR3 is 18 residues long. Germline trimming cut 0 bases from V and 0 bases from J; bases unmatched to any gene: 6. CDR1 is LGHNA, CDR2 YNFKEQ, per germline. CDR3 protein: CASSQDLWGQATNEKLFF. The CDR3 DNA is TGTGCCAGCAGCCAAGACTTGTGGGGACAGGCAACTAATGAAAAACTGTTTTTT.

In this sample, this clonotype turned up once. CDR3 sequence reads: CAWSAGTGSPYF. CDR3 bases: TGTGCCTGGAGTGCCGGGACAGGGAGTCCGTACTTC. V usage is TRBV30 and J usage is TRBJ2-7; 9 nucleotides agree with TRBD1. The CDR3 extends over 12 amino acids. Trimming took 1 base from V and 12 from J; bases not matched to a gene: 7. The V gene's germline CDR1 is GTSNPN and CDR2 SVGIG (reference sequence).

This clonotype has only a few counts. The junction departs from the called germline gene at one end, perhaps through a read error. This sequence joins TRBV7-9 and TRBJ2-1; 12 bases agree with TRBD2. Per germline, CDR1 SEHNR and CDR2 FQNEAQ (reference sequence). CDR3 length: 15 residues. The CDR3 region is CASSLAGGPSNEQFF. The CDR3 region has the DNA TGTGCCAGCAGCCTAGCGGGAGGGCCGAGTAATGAGCAGTTCTTC.

This clonotype was seen only a few times. V is TRBV11-3 and J is TRBJ2-1; D call uncertain. This CDR3 is built from 15 residues. Deletions cut 5 bases from V and 0 bases from J, with 11 bases between. Germline V CDR1 and CDR2: SGHNT, YENEEA. The CDR3 reads CASSIGGVSYNEQFF. In DNA form, the CDR3 reads TGTGCCAGCAGCATCGGTGGGGTCTCCTACAATGAGCAGTTCTTC.

This clonotype was seen at least ten times. The rearrangement joins TRBV14 to TRBJ2-4; a possible D gene is TRBD1 (6 bases). V was pared by 6 bases and J by 1 base, with 22 bases between. The germline V gene encodes CDR1 SGHDN and CDR2 FVKESK. This CDR3 has 18 residues. The CDR3 is CASRPTTGTLAAKNIQYF. The CDR3 DNA reads as TGTGCCAGCAGGCCAACCACAGGGACCCTTGCGGCCAAAAACATTCAGTACTTC.

The gene calls are TRBV7-9 and TRBJ2-3; D perhaps matches TRBD2 (5 bases). In germline, CDR1 is SEHNR, CDR2 FQNEAQ (reference sequence). The V end lost 5 bases, the J end lost 0 bases, and 15 bases lay between the germline ends. This CDR3 contains 16 residues. The CDR3 reads CASSTHEGRSTDTQYF. CDR3 in DNA: TGTGCCAGCAGCACACACGAGGGCAGGAGCACAGATACGCAGTATTTT.

The V gene is TRBV3-1, the J gene TRBJ1-1; 9 bases are a match to TRBD1. The CDR3 extends over 12 amino acids. Looked up from germline, CDR1 is LGHDT and CDR2 is YNNKEL (reference sequence). The V gene end was trimmed by 4 bases and the J gene end by 12 bases; junction bases not matched to a gene: 6. CDR3: CASSPSGTGSFF. CDR3 in DNA: TGTGCCAGCAGCCCCTCCGGGACAGGGTCTTTCTTT. Looking up the rest from reference TRBV3-1 and TRBJ1-1 gives the full variable domain: DTAVSQTPKYLVTQMGNDKSIKCEQNLGHDTMYWYKQDSKKFLKIMFSYNNKELIINETVPNRFSPKSPDKAHLNLHINSLELGDSAVYFCASSPSGTGSFFGQGTRLTVV.

This clonotype was seen a few times. CDR3: CASSPLGDQPQHF. For the CDR3, the DNA is TGTGCCAGCAGCCCCTTAGGAGATCAGCCCCAGCATTTT. The J gene is TRBJ1-5, the V gene TRBV7-9; D is unclear. The CDR3 consists of 13 residues. CDR1 is SEHNR, CDR2 FQNEAQ, per germline (reference sequence). Trimming removed 5 bases from V and 5 bases from J, with 10 bases in between.

The chain recombines TRBV12-2 with TRBJ1-2; TRBD1 is taken as the D call from the table, unchecked against the DNA. TRBV12-2 is described as a pseudogene. This CDR3 has 16 residues. The CDR3 DNA is TGTGCAAGTCGCTTAGAATCGTACAGGGGTGACTATGGCTACACCTTC. It codes for CASRLESYRGDYGYTF.

V gene TRBV7-2 combines with J gene TRBJ2-1, with D possibly being TRBD2 (6 bases). V lost 1 base and J 4 bases, leaving 11 bases between the germline ends. This CDR3 is built from 15 residues. The germline gives CDR1 SGHTA, CDR2 FQGNSA. CDR3 coding DNA: TGTGCCAGCAGCTTAGTGAGGACTATTTACAATGAGCAGTTCTTC. Its translation: CASSLVRTIYNEQFF. Based on the CDR3 plus reference TRBV7-2 and TRBJ2-1, the full variable domain is GAGVSQSPSNKVTEKGKDVELRCDPISGHTALYWYRQSLGQGLEFLIYFQGNSAPDKSGLPSDRFSAERTGGSVSTLTIQRTQQEDSAVYLCASSLVRTIYNEQFFGPGTRLTVL.

This chain connects TRBV14 to TRBJ1-1; D gene ambiguous. The germline gives CDR1 SGHDN, CDR2 FVKESK. CDR3 length equals 17 residues. Trimming left V 1 base short and J 1 base short, with 16 bases between. CDR3 in DNA: TGTGCCAGCAGCCAAGTCGGGCCAGGACGGGGGAACACTGAAGCTTTCTTT. This gives the protein CASSQVGPGRGNTEAFF.

This clonotype was counted a few times. This chain joins TRBV4-2 and TRBJ2-2; D not resolved. Trimming cost V 0 bases and J 0 bases, with 11 bases left between them. CDR1 and CDR2 from the germline V gene are LGHNA and YNFKEQ. The CDR3 is made up of 17 amino acids. The CDR3 sequence: CASSQERNGANTGELFF. The CDR3 DNA reads as TGTGCCAGCAGCCAAGAACGTAACGGAGCGAACACCGGGGAGCTGTTTTTT.

The chain combines TRBV7-9 with TRBJ2-7; 11 bases line up with TRBD2. The length of the CDR3 is 15 residues. The germline CDR1 and CDR2 sequences are SEHNR and FQNEAQ (reference sequence). The junction had 7 bases not matched to a gene; V was cut back by 5 bases and J by 4 bases. The CDR3 loop is CASSAPGLAGYEQYV. The CDR3 DNA reads as TGTGCCAGCAGCGCCCCCGGACTAGCGGGTTACGAGCAGTACGTC.

The chain has TRBV12-3 or TRBV12-4 and TRBJ2-1, with 7 bases matching TRBD2. Trimming removed 5 bases from V and 0 bases from J; junction bases left unmatched: 7. The CDR3 has 16 amino acids. CDR3 protein: CASSASGMSSYNEQFF. The CDR3 nucleotides read TGTGCCAGCAGTGCTAGCGGAATGAGCTCCTACAATGAGCAGTTCTTC.

This clonotype occurred once. The rearrangement links TRBV28 to TRBJ2-2; maybe TRBD1 (6 bases). Germline V gene data show CDR1 as MDHEN and CDR2 as SYDVKM. The germline V and J ends were trimmed by 4 bases and 6 bases, with 15 bases remaining between them. This CDR3 is built from 15 residues. The CDR3 DNA reads TGTGCCAGCAGTTCTACAGGGAAGGATTCCGGGGAGCTGTTTTTT. Protein product: CASSSTGKDSGELFF.

The genes are TRBV9 and TRBJ2-6; 7 nucleotides match TRBD1. The CDR3 covers 20 residues. Germline V lookup: CDR1 SGDLS, CDR2 YYNGEE. V dropped 3 bases and J dropped 0; count of bases not matched to a gene: 15. The CDR3 loop reads CASSGAAGQDSLSGANVLTF. The CDR3 coding sequence is TGTGCCAGCAGCGGCGCAGCCGGACAGGACTCACTCTCTGGGGCCAACGTCCTGACTTTC.

The chain uses TRBV20-1 and TRBJ2-3; 9 bases line up with TRBD2. After removal of 0 bases from V and 2 bases from J, the junction contained 12 bases not matched to a gene. Per germline, CDR1 DFQATT and CDR2 SNEGSKA (reference sequence). The CDR3 loop spans 18 amino acids. CDR3: CSARDIRREGGATDTQYF. DNA for the CDR3: TGCAGTGCTAGAGATATACGGCGGGAGGGGGGGGCCACAGATACGCAGTATTTT.